This TCR beta chain was sequenced for a study of T-cell memory formation after mild COVID-19. Overall study findings and caveats: For contracting clones, CD4+ ones sat mainly in CM and EM, CD8+ in EMRA. For second-wave clones that peaked at day 37, SARS-CoV-2 specificity went unverified. Several responding clones turned up in pre-infection memory, indicating that cross-reactive memory may have taken part.

This clonotype was counted many times. Its antigen is still unknown. This CDR3 is 15 amino acids long. The germline V gene encodes CDR1 DFQATT and CDR2 SNEGSKA (reference sequence). V lost 0 bases and J lost 3; bases outside the gene matches: 5. Constant-segment primers were used for 5'RACE, and the resulting TCR alpha and TCR beta cDNA libraries carried sample barcodes and UMIs. From the 5' RACE reads, TCRdb called clonotypes with MiXCR, one entry per CDR3 protein. Counted here are under 450,000 distinct CDR3 sequences, 13% to 15% occurring once; the ten biggest clones make up around 22%. The sample was PBMCs or a T cell subset sorted from them (not recorded which). The chain uses TRBV20-1 and TRBJ2-1, with TRBD2 identical over 7 bases. The source is a man aged 18-30 years who had mild COVID-19 (a few samples of this study predate the infection). Cell type and time point are not known. CDR3 nucleotides: TGCAGTGCTAGAGATTTGGGGGGGGTCTACAATGAGCAGTTCTTC. Translated: CSARDLGGVYNEQFF.